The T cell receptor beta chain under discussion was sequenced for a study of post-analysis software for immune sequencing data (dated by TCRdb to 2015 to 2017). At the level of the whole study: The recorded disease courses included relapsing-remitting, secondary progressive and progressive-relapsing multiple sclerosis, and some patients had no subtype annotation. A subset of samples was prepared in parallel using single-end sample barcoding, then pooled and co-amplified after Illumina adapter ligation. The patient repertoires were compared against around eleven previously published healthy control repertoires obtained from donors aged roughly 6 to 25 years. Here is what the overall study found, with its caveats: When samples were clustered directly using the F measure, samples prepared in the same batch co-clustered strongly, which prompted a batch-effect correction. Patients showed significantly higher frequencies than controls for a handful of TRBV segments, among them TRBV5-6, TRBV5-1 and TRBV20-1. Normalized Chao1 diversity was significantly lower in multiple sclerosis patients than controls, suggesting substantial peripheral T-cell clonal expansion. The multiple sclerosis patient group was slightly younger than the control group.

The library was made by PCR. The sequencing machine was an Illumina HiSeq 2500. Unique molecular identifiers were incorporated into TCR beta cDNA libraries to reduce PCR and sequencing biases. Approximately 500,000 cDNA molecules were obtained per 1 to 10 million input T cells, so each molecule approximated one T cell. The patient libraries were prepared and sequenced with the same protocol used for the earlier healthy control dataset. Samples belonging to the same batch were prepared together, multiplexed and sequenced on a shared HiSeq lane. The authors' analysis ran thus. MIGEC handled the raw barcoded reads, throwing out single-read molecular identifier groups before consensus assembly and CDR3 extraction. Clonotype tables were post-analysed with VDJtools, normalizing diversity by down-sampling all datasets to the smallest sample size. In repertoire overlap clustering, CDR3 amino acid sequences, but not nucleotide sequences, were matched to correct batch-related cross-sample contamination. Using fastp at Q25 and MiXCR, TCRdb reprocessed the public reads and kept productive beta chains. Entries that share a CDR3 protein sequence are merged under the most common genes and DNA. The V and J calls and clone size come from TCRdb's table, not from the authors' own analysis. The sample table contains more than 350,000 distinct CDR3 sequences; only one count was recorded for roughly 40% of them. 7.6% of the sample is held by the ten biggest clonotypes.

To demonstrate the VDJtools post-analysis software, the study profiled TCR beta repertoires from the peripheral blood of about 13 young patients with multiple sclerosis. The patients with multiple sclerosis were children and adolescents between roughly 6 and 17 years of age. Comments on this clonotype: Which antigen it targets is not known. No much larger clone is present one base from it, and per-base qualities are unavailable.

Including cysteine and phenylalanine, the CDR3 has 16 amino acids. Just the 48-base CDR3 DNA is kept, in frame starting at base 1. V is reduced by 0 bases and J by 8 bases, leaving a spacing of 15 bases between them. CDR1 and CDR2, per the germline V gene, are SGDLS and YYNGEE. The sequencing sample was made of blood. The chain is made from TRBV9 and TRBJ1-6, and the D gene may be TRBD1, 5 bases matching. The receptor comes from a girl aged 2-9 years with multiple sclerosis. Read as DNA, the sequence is TGTGCCAGCAGCGTAGACGATGAGCAGGGCTATTCACCCCTCCACTTT. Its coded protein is CASSVDDEQGYSPLHF. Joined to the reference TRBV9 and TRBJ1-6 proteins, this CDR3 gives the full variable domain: DSGVTQTPKHLITATGQRVTLRCSPRSGDLSVYWYQQSLDQGLQFLIQYYNGEERAKGNILERFSAQQFPDLHSELNLSSLELGDSALYFCASSVDDEQGYSPLHFGNGTRLTVT.